This paragraph reports one T cell receptor (beta chain). Reverse transcription of 0.5 to 1 ug RNA was performed with random hexamers. TCRdb reprocessed the immunoSEQ multiplex PCR reads with MiXCR, giving one entry per CDR3 protein. The sample yields roughly 140,000 distinct CDR3 sequences, nearly 97% seen once. These data originate in a study of CD8 T cells in Susac syndrome. Study context: Each patient with Susac syndrome, at the time of blood draw, was therapy-naive, on corticosteroids, or on intravenous immunoglobulin alone.

Germline V gives CDR1 ENHRY, CDR2 SYGVKD. V was pared by 2 bases and J by 3 bases, with 4 bases of the junction left unmatched. This CDR3 is built from 14 residues. Sequenced: CD4+ T cells from PBMCs. The V gene is TRBV10-3, the J gene TRBJ2-7, with 7 positions matching TRBD1. This clonotype was obtained from a human donor with Susac syndrome. This CDR3 is CAISETGANYEQYF. The CDR3, as DNA: TGTGCCATCAGTGAGACAGGGGCAAACTACGAGCAGTACTTC.